This T cell receptor beta chain was sequenced for a study of T cell repertoires in cytomegalovirus infection. Overall study context: Recently described HLA-C-restricted plus well-studied HLA-B-restricted CMV epitopes were used. It can be stated that public TCR beta signatures indicated CMV infection as well as a matching HLA type.

From the reads, TCRdb called clonotypes with MiXCR, one entry per CDR3 protein. The repertoire holds approximately 770,000 distinct CDR3 sequences, with 25% to 30% as singletons. This clonotype has only a few counts. What it binds is not known. This may be a read error: a much more frequent sequence differs by one nucleotide. The germline V gene encodes CDR1 SGHVS and CDR2 FQNEAQ. The V and J ends lost 5 bases and 7 bases respectively, with 5 bases between them. This CDR3 comprises 11 residues. This TCR was recovered from a human donor in good health (CMV status not recorded). Some clones in this sample may be carry-over from other donors' samples. V and J are TRBV7-8 and TRBJ2-2; D gene ambiguous. The source material was cultured CD8+ T cells from PBMCs, sampled from culture after CMV antigen stimulation. In nucleotides, the CDR3 is TGTGCCAGCAGCATCCTCGGGGAGCTGTTTTTT. Protein sequence: CASSILGELFF.